A single sample gave rise to the 23 T cell receptor beta chains below, sequenced in a study of T cell responses to AZD1222 COVID-19 vaccine. Only in-frame clones appear in the TCRdb table, and some are missing; sequencing was by immunoSEQ multiplex PCR. The sample carries 65,000 to 70,000 clones, 83% recorded once. The material was peripheral blood, obtained 28 days after the second AZD1222 dose. These TCRs come from an adult who received the AZD1222 COVID-19 vaccine.

This clone is a singleton in its sample. The J gene is TRBJ1-1, the V gene TRBV19, with no clear D. V shed 6 bases and J shed 1 base, with 9 bases lying between them. The CDR3 is made up of 13 amino acids. Germline loops: CDR1 LNHDA, CDR2 SQIVND (reference sequence). The CDR3, as DNA: TGTGCCAGTAGCCCGACACGGAACACTGAAGCTTTCTTT. Amino acids: CASSPTRNTEAFF.

J is TRBJ1-2 and V is TRBV7-9; D unclear. Trimming cost V 5 bases and J 3 bases, with 10 bases left between them. This CDR3 is 13 amino acids long. Looked up from germline, CDR1 is SEHNR and CDR2 is FQNEAQ (reference sequence). This CDR3 reads CASSLRWDYGYTF. The CDR3 DNA follows: TGTGCCAGCAGCCTCAGATGGGACTATGGCTACACCTTC.

The rearrangement uses TRBV10-3 and TRBJ2-5; D unresolved. In germline, CDR1 is ENHRY, CDR2 SYGVKD. The V and J ends lost 7 bases and 1 base respectively, with 7 bases between them. There are 12 residues in the CDR3. The CDR3 loop is CAIKDSQETQYF. CDR3 DNA sequence: TGTGCCATCAAGGATAGCCAAGAGACCCAGTACTTC.

The chain carries TRBV6-6 and TRBJ1-6; 7 nucleotides agree with TRBD1. Germline trimming cut 8 bases from V and 7 bases from J; bases unmatched to any gene: 8. The length of the CDR3 is 14 residues. CDR1 is MNHNY and CDR2 is SVGAGI in the germline V gene (reference sequence). The CDR3 here is CASAPTGYNSPLHF. Written as DNA, the CDR3 is TGTGCCAGCGCACCGACAGGGTACAATTCACCCCTCCACTTT.

This clone came up a few times. The rearrangement links TRBV6-2 or TRBV6-3 to TRBJ1-1; tentatively, D is TRBD1 (5 bases). The CDR3 runs 13 residues. The germline V gene has CDR1 MNHEY and CDR2 SVGEGT. V shed 6 bases and J shed 4 bases, with 12 bases lying between them. CDR3 sequence (DNA): TGTGCCAGCAGCCCTTGGGGGGGCACTGAAGCTTTCTTT. Translating it yields CASSPWGGTEAFF.

The CDR3 DNA sequence: TGTGCCAGCAGCGTAGGTCTGTGGGGGGAAGATACGCAGTATTTT. This codes for CASSVGLWGEDTQYF. V and J are TRBV9 and TRBJ2-3, with D perhaps matching TRBD2 (6 bases). Germline V gene sequence: CDR1 SGDLS, CDR2 YYNGEE. V was shortened by 0 bases and J by 5 bases, with 13 bases between the two germline ends. This CDR3 is built from 15 residues.

The V call is TRBV10-3, the J call TRBJ2-5; 10 bases agree with TRBD1. Trimming cost V 11 bases and J 4 bases; bases outside gene matches: 7. Germline V lookup: CDR1 ENHRY, CDR2 SYGVKD. The CDR3 consists of 13 residues. CDR3 nucleotide sequence: TGTGCCTCATGGGACAGGGGAGGAGAGACCCAGTACTTC. Translating it yields CASWDRGGETQYF.

This clone was seen once. This chain links TRBV18 with TRBJ1-1; 8 bases map to TRBD1. Germline CDR1 and CDR2: KGHSH and LQKENI. The V gene end was trimmed by 6 bases and the J gene end by 1 base; junction bases not matched to a gene: 4. This CDR3 has 14 amino acids. In DNA, the CDR3 is TGTGCCAGCTCCTACGGACAGGGGAACACTGAAGCTTTCTTT. It encodes CASSYGQGNTEAFF.

Written as DNA, the CDR3 is TGTGCCAGCAAAAAGGCCCTACTCGGGGTGGGGGAGCCCCAGCATTTT. This codes for CASKKALLGVGEPQHF. The chain links TRBV6-6 to TRBJ1-5; maybe TRBD1 (5 bases). V was clipped by 7 bases and J by 8 bases, with 24 bases between them. This CDR3 has 16 amino acids. Germline lookup yields CDR1 MNHNY and CDR2 SVGAGI (reference sequence).

The chain links TRBV15 to TRBJ1-5, with a tentative D call TRBD1 (5 bases). Germline V CDR1 and CDR2: LNHNV, YYDKDF (reference sequence). The CDR3 length is 13 residues. With 0 bases removed from V and 6 bases from J, the gap between germline ends came to 6 bases. CDR3 in amino acids: CATSRDQGQPQHF. The DNA of the CDR3 is TGTGCCACCAGCAGAGATCAGGGTCAGCCCCAGCATTTT.

J is TRBJ1-2 and V is TRBV5-8; no reliable D call. This CDR3 is built from 11 residues. The germline V gene has CDR1 SGHTS and CDR2 YDEGEE. Trimming pared 0 bases from V and 11 bases from J, leaving 8 bases between. Here the CDR3 DNA reads TGTGCCAGCAGCTTGGCAGCTAGATACACCTTC. Translated, it gives CASSLAARYTF.

The chain carries TRBV19 and TRBJ2-7, with 8 bases fitting TRBD1. The trim removed 6 bases at V and 2 bases at J, leaving 6 bases unmatched. This CDR3 is built from 14 residues. CDR1 and CDR2 (germline): LNHDA, SQIVND (reference sequence). DNA of the CDR3: TGTGCCAGTAGGCTTGGGACAGGAGCCTACGAGCAGTACTTC. Amino acid sequence: CASRLGTGAYEQYF.

This chain links TRBV19 with TRBJ1-1, with 11 bases aligning to TRBD1. Trimming took 5 bases from V and 3 from J; bases not matched to a gene: 5. Germline-derived CDR1 and CDR2 are LNHDA and SQIVND (reference sequence). The length of the CDR3 is 15 residues. The CDR3 region has the DNA TGTGCCAGTAGTGGGACAGGGGGGGATTACACTGAAGCTTTCTTT. Amino acid sequence: CASSGTGGDYTEAFF.

Here the CDR3 reads CASSVGAGGTYGYTF. The DNA of the CDR3 is TGTGCCAGCAGCGTAGGGGCAGGGGGCACCTATGGCTACACCTTC. This rearrangement joins TRBV9 to TRBJ1-2; 8 bases match TRBD1. V shed 0 bases and J 4 bases; nucleotides not matched to a gene: 5. In germline, CDR1 is SGDLS, CDR2 YYNGEE. The CDR3 has 15 amino acids. The whole variable domain, remainder taken from reference TRBV9 and TRBJ1-2, is DSGVTQTPKHLITATGQRVTLRCSPRSGDLSVYWYQQSLDQGLQFLIQYYNGEERAKGNILERFSAQQFPDLHSELNLSSLELGDSALYFCASSVGAGGTYGYTFGSGTRLTVV.

This chain joins TRBV11-3 and TRBJ2-7; 10 bases line up with TRBD1. The CDR3 has 15 amino acids. Germline trimming cut 1 base from V and 1 base from J; bases unmatched to any gene: 1. Germline lookup yields CDR1 SGHNT and CDR2 YENEEA. CDR3 in DNA: TGTGCCAGCAGCTTAGGGGACAGGGGTTCCTACGAGCAGTACTTC. This gives the protein CASSLGDRGSYEQYF.

The chain couples TRBV27 to TRBJ1-3; possibly TRBD1 for D (5 bases). Germline-derived CDR1 and CDR2 are MNHEY and SMNVEV (reference sequence). The V end was cut by 2 bases, the J end by 0 bases, with 11 bases between. The CDR3 is made up of 16 amino acids. The CDR3: CASSLGDSSSGNTIYF. In nucleotides, the CDR3 is TGTGCCAGCAGTTTAGGGGACTCGAGCTCTGGAAACACCATATATTTT.

The CDR3 DNA reads as TGTGCCAGCAGGGGTAAGAGGTTCGGGGAGAATTCACCCCTCCACTTT. Amino acid sequence: CASRGKRFGENSPLHF. The V gene is TRBV25-1, the J gene TRBJ1-6; D is undetermined. Between the trimmed V and J ends, which lost 6 bases and 7 bases, there was a span of 19 bases. Germline V CDR1 and CDR2: MGHDK, SYGVNS. This CDR3 is 16 amino acids long.

The chain combines TRBV4-2 with TRBJ1-1; weak D call: TRBD1 (5 bases). CDR1 and CDR2 from the germline V gene are LGHNA and YNFKEQ. The V and J ends lost 4 bases and 3 bases respectively, with 18 bases between them. The CDR3 length is 16 residues. The CDR3 DNA reads TGTGCCAGCAGCCCCCTCCGGGGCGGGGCGGACACTGAAGCTTTCTTT. Its translation: CASSPLRGGADTEAFF.

This clone appeared a single time. J is TRBJ2-2 and V is TRBV4-1, with D hard to call. This CDR3 spans 15 amino acids. CDR1 and CDR2 (germline): MGHRA, YSYEKL. V was clipped by 0 bases and J by 7 bases, with 12 bases between them. The CDR3 loop reads CASSQDLRVGGELFF. The CDR3 region has the DNA TGCGCCAGCAGCCAAGATTTACGGGTGGGCGGGGAGCTGTTTTTT.

This clone appeared a single time. V gene TRBV19 combines with J gene TRBJ1-5; TRBD1 is a possible D gene (5 bases). The CDR3 totals 15 residues. V was shortened by 3 bases and J by 2 bases, with 11 bases between the two germline ends. Germline CDR1 and CDR2: LNHDA and SQIVND (reference sequence). CDR3: CASSINGRGNQPQHF. DNA of the CDR3: TGTGCCAGTAGTATTAACGGCAGGGGCAATCAGCCCCAGCATTTT. The variable domain in full, completed from reference TRBV19 and TRBJ1-5, reads DGGITQSPKYLFRKEGQNVTLSCEQNLNHDAMYWYRQDPGQGLRLIYYSQIVNDFQKGDIAEGYSVSREKKESFPLTVTSAQKNPTAFYLCASSINGRGNQPQHFGDGTRLSIL.

This clone is classed as medium-sized (0.01 to 0.1%). V and J are TRBV2 and TRBJ1-6; D gene uncertain. V lost 5 bases and J lost 8, with 10 bases in between. The germline V gene encodes CDR1 SNHLY and CDR2 FYNNEI. The CDR3 length is 13 residues. CDR3 protein: CASSPAPYSPLHF. The DNA of the CDR3 is TGTGCCAGCAGTCCGGCCCCATATTCACCCCTCCACTTT.

The chain joins TRBV18 to TRBJ1-1; 9 bases fit TRBD1. Germline CDR1 reads KGHSH; CDR2 reads LQKENI. The CDR3 consists of 16 residues. V lost 3 bases, J lost 0 bases, and 5 bases stayed unmatched. The CDR3 nucleotides are TGTGCCAGCTCACCCTACGGGACAGGGATGAACACTGAAGCTTTCTTT. Protein sequence: CASSPYGTGMNTEAFF.

The chain carries TRBV4-2 and TRBJ2-7; the match to TRBD2 covers 16 bases. Germline V gene data show CDR1 as LGHNA and CDR2 as YNFKEQ. The J segment lost 3 bases and the V segment lost 4 bases, leaving 6 bases of the junction unmatched. CDR3 length equals 17 residues. Here the CDR3 DNA reads TGTGCCAGCAGCCCCGCGGGACTAGCGGGGGGGATCTACGAGCAGTACTTC. Encoded protein: CASSPAGLAGGIYEQYF.